Sequencing of this TCR beta chain was carried out in a study of blood T cell repertoires in COVID-19. The method was immunoSEQ multiplex PCR; TCRdb's version includes in-frame clones alone and lacks a portion of them. The table has around 400,000 clones, roughly 90% seen once; the top ten hold over 0.7%. Exposed enrollees had met someone with a PCR-confirmed or clinician-diagnosed COVID-19 case at some point within the 2 weeks before study entry. Source material: PBMCs or T cells enriched from blood (not recorded which). The clonotype originates from a woman between 40 and 55 years old who had been exposed to COVID-19.

CDR3 bases: TGTGCCAGCAGCGGGACTCCCTTGGGAGAGACCCAGTACTTC. Translated: CASSGTPLGETQYF. This chain joins TRBV7-2 and TRBJ2-5, with D perhaps TRBD2 (6 bases). The ends were cut back, 5 bases at V and 4 bases at J, with 14 bases in the middle. The germline V gene encodes CDR1 SGHTA and CDR2 FQGNSA. CDR3 length: 14 amino acids. The full variable domain, in which reference TRBV7-2 and TRBJ2-5 provide the parts outside the CDR3, is GAGVSQSPSNKVTEKGKDVELRCDPISGHTALYWYRQSLGQGLEFLIYFQGNSAPDKSGLPSDRFSAERTGGSVSTLTIQRTQQEDSAVYLCASSGTPLGETQYFGPGTRLLVL.